The 25 T cell receptor beta chains listed next were all sequenced from one sample in a study of tumor and adjacent non-tumor tissue in lung cancer (dated by TCRdb to 2017 to 2018). Libraries were constructed by multiplex PCR. Sequenced using an Illumina HiSeq 2500. TCRbeta libraries were built by three rounds of nested PCR using primers (Table S4), following protocols modified from ARM-PCR. The raw public data were reprocessed by TCRdb itself: fastp quality trimming at Q25, MiXCR clonotype calling, in-frame beta chains only. Each entry merges the rows of one CDR3 protein and shows their most common DNA and genes. The sample table holds some 100,000 distinct CDR3 sequences, of which 65% were seen once. The ten most abundant clones make up approximately 18% of the sample. RNA was extracted from bulk unsorted tissue and checked for quality with a NanoDrop ND-1000 and an Agilent 2100. The normal lung samples consisted of distant non-tumor tissue collected more than 3 cm from the tumor edge.

Input material: distant non-tumor lung tissue. The receptors shown here come from a young man with non-small cell lung cancer.

Many counts were recorded for this clonotype. The rearrangement uses TRBV12-3 or TRBV12-4 and TRBJ1-4; D gene unclear. Trimming shortened V by 1 base and J by 10 bases, and 19 bases separated the two germline ends. The CDR3 sequence is 16 residues long. The chain's CDR3 is CASSLVSGGPERKLFF. CDR3 DNA sequence: TGTGCCAGCAGTTTAGTCTCGGGCGGCCCAGAGCGAAAACTGTTTTTT.

There are many counts of this clonotype. The V call is TRBV11-2, the J call TRBJ2-7, with D tentatively TRBD1 (6 bases). The V gene lost 11 bases and the J gene lost 3 bases, with 11 bases spanning the gap. Germline CDR1 reads SGHAT; CDR2 reads FQNNGV. The CDR3 sequence is 11 residues long. The CDR3 coding sequence is TGTGCCTCTAGAGGGGGCTACGAGCAGTACTTC. As protein: CASRGGYEQYF.

In regard to this clonotype: This clone may be a read error of a much larger clone one base away. This rearrangement joins TRBV6-5 to TRBJ1-5, with D unclear. Germline assignment: CDR1 MNHEY and CDR2 SVGAGI. The CDR3 is 14 residues long. The CDR3 protein is CTSSAESWNQPQHF. For the CDR3, the DNA is TGTACCAGCAGTGCCGAGAGTTGGAATCAGCCCCAGCATTTT.

This clonotype was observed a handful of times. One end of the junction does not line up with germline, which may come from a read error. The V gene is TRBV11-3, the J gene TRBJ2-2; 7 bases are shared with TRBD1. The length of the CDR3 is 14 residues. Germline-derived CDR1 and CDR2 are SGHNT and YENEEA. In nucleotides, the CDR3 is TGTGCCTGCAGCCCCAGGGGGAAGAACGGGGAGCTGTTTTTT. Protein: CACSPRGKNGELFF.

Turning to this clonotype: A read error is likely, as this CDR3 ends without the conserved phenylalanine or tryptophan. J is TRBJ1-2 and V is TRBV29-1; D perhaps matches TRBD1 (6 bases). The CDR3 contains 15 residues. V was clipped by 3 bases and J by 8 bases, with 22 bases between them. CDR1 is SQVTM and CDR2 is ANQGSEA in the germline V gene. The CDR3 bases are TGCAGCGTTGATATGGCAGGGGCAATCCTGGGAGGCTACACCTTA. Translated, it gives CSVDMAGAILGGYTL.

This clonotype was seen a handful of times. This chain uses TRBV10-3 with TRBJ1-2, with D possibly matching TRBD1 (5 bases). Trimming pared 4 bases from V and 3 bases from J, leaving 9 bases between. CDR3 length: 13 residues. Germline CDR1 reads ENHRY; CDR2 reads SYGVKD. This CDR3 is CAISGETDYGYTF. Here the CDR3 DNA reads TGTGCCATCAGTGGGGAGACAGACTATGGCTACACCTTC.

This chain joins TRBV11-2 and TRBJ1-2, with TRBD1 as a possible D gene (6 bases). The CDR3 spans 14 residues. CDR1 and CDR2 from the germline V gene are SGHAT and FQNNGV. The V and J ends lost 5 bases and 3 bases respectively, with 13 bases between them. The CDR3 protein is CASSQGAGDYGYTF. CDR3 in DNA: TGTGCCAGCAGCCAGGGAGCAGGGGACTATGGCTACACCTTC.

The count of this clonotype is one. A junction boundary mismatches the germline segment, possibly from a read error. The rearrangement links TRBV5-1 to TRBJ2-1; D is ambiguous. Looked up from germline, CDR1 is SGHRS and CDR2 is YFSETQ. The CDR3 covers 15 residues. The CDR3 nucleotides are TGCGCCAGCAGCTCCCGGGTTAGCTCCTACAATAAGCAGTTCTTC. This codes for CASSSRVSSYNKQFF.

In regard to this clonotype: Since a much larger clone is just one base distant, this may be a read error. The CDR3 coding sequence is TGCGCCAGCAGCCAAGGGTGGCAGGGGATTCATACAGATACGCAGTATTTT. Translated: CASSQGWQGIHTDTQYF. The rearrangement uses TRBV4-1 and TRBJ2-3; D might be TRBD1 (6 bases). Trimming took off 1 base at V and 3 bases at J, with 17 bases between the two ends. Germline V gene sequence: CDR1 MGHRA, CDR2 YSYEKL. The CDR3 totals 17 residues.

For this clonotype: The junction does not match germline at one end; this may be a read error. The chain employs TRBV12-3 or TRBV12-4 and TRBJ2-7, with D possibly being TRBD1 (6 bases). CDR3 length: 15 residues. The CDR3 is CASSPNDRRTYVQYF. The CDR3 DNA sequence: TGTGCCAGCAGTCCGAACGACAGGAGAACCTACGTGCAGTACTTC.

V is TRBV2 and J is TRBJ2-1; a possible D gene is TRBD1 (6 bases). Trimming pared 10 bases from V and 9 bases from J, leaving 25 bases between. CDR3 length: 15 residues. The germline gives CDR1 SNHLY, CDR2 FYNNEI. This CDR3 reads CANIPTRAGASEQFF. The CDR3 nucleotides are TGTGCCAACATCCCCACGAGGGCAGGGGCTAGTGAGCAGTTCTTC.

The chain joins TRBV20-1 to TRBJ2-7; D remains ambiguous. Germline values: CDR1 DFQATT, CDR2 SNEGSKA (reference sequence). CDR3 length equals 13 residues. DNA for the CDR3: TGCAGCGCTGGAGATGGGTACTCCTACGAGCAGTACTTC. It encodes CSAGDGYSYEQYF.

On this clonotype itself: It may be a read error: a sequence one base away is much more abundant. The rearrangement uses TRBV12-3 or TRBV12-4 and TRBJ2-5; TRBD1 is a possible D gene (5 bases). The V and J ends lost 5 bases and 5 bases respectively, with 24 bases between them. CDR3 size: 17 residues. In DNA form, the CDR3 reads TGTGCCAGCAGTCGCGACGCAGGGCCCAACCTGGGGGAGACCCAGTACTTC. Its translation is CASSRDAGPNLGETQYF.

On this clonotype itself: Without the conserved terminal phenylalanine or tryptophan, this CDR3 likely stems from a read error. The chain employs TRBV12-3 or TRBV12-4 and TRBJ2-7; D is possibly TRBD1 (6 bases). V was pared by 9 bases and J by 5 bases, with 20 bases between. The CDR3 sequence is 14 residues long. CDR3 in amino acids: CARNLGNRVDEQYS. The CDR3 bases are TGTGCCAGGAACCTGGGGAACAGGGTCGACGAGCAGTACTCC.

J is TRBJ2-2 and V is TRBV12-3 or TRBV12-4; D is unclear. V lost 4 bases to trimming and J lost 4 bases, with 10 bases between them. The CDR3 covers 14 residues. Here the CDR3 reads CASSYSSFTGELFF. The DNA of the CDR3 is TGTGCCAGCAGTTATTCCAGTTTCACCGGGGAGCTGTTTTTT.

The chain employs TRBV11-2 and TRBJ2-7; D may correspond to TRBD1 or TRBD2 (6 bases each). The V and J ends lost 5 bases and 8 bases respectively, with 22 bases between them. The CDR3 sequence is 15 residues long. Per germline, CDR1 SGHAT and CDR2 FQNNGV. The CDR3 loop reads CASSRSGGLALKQYF. The CDR3 DNA sequence: TGTGCCAGCAGCCGGAGTGGGGGGCTAGCGCTCAAGCAGTACTTC.

This chain joins TRBV5-4 and TRBJ2-7, with D possibly being TRBD1 (5 bases). Germline V gene sequence: CDR1 SGHNT, CDR2 YYREEE (reference sequence). V was pared by 1 base and J by 2 bases, with 16 bases between. This CDR3 has 16 amino acids. For the CDR3, the DNA is TGTGCCAGCAGCTTGTCGTATGGGCAGGGCCCCTACGAGCAGTACTTC. This translates into CASSLSYGQGPYEQYF.

The gene calls are TRBV11-2 and TRBJ1-5; D is ambiguous. CDR1 is SGHAT, CDR2 FQNNGV, per germline. CDR3 size: 14 residues. CDR3 protein: CTCSVGTFNQPQHF. DNA for the CDR3: TGTACCTGCAGCGTCGGCACTTTCAATCAGCCCCAGCATTTT.

A note on this clonotype: A much more abundant neighbour one base away suggests this may be a read error. The V and J genes are TRBV11-2 and TRBJ2-7; no firm D call. Germline V CDR1 and CDR2: SGHAT, FQNNGV. The CDR3 runs to 15 residues. CDR3 protein: CANSLSFQTSYEQYF. The CDR3 region has the DNA TGTGCCAACAGCTTGAGTTTTCAGACCTCCTACGAGCAGTACTTC.

In this sample, this clonotype turned up many times. The rearrangement uses TRBV21-1 and TRBJ2-7; the D call of TRBD1 is as the table states it, not checked on the DNA. TRBV21-1 is a documented pseudogene. This CDR3 is 16 amino acids long. CDR3 DNA sequence: TGTGCCAGCAGCAAAACAGGCGGGAGAGGGTCCTACGAGCAGTACTTC. Translation: CASSKTGGRGSYEQYF.

Details on this clonotype: The junction does not match germline at one end; this may be a read error. The chain has TRBV11-2 and TRBJ2-3; tentative D call: TRBD2 (7 bases). CDR1 is SGHAT, CDR2 FQNNGV, per germline. The CDR3 is 17 amino acids. In nucleotides, the CDR3 is TGTGCCAGTAGCTCAGTGAGGCGGGGGCTGGCTTCGGGTATGCAGTATTTT. Translation: CASSSVRRGLASGMQYF.

A note on this clonotype: Germline is not matched at one junction end, which may reflect a read error. The rearrangement links TRBV4-1 to TRBJ2-3; D perhaps matches TRBD2 (5 bases). CDR1 is MGHRA, CDR2 YSYEKL, per germline. The CDR3 consists of 15 residues. The CDR3 loop reads CASSQDRRSVDTQYF. The CDR3 DNA follows: TGTGCCAGCAGCCAAGATCGGAGGAGTGTAGATACGCAGTATTTT.

This clonotype has just a few counts. Lacking the conserved final phenylalanine or tryptophan, this CDR3 likely reflects a read error. The chain uses TRBV6-2 or TRBV6-3 and TRBJ2-7; D gene unclear. Germline V lookup: CDR1 MNHEY, CDR2 SVGEGT. The CDR3 is made up of 11 amino acids. The CDR3 loop is CTSSFIHEQYY. For the CDR3, the DNA is TGTACCAGCAGCTTCATACACGAGCAGTACTAC.

About this clonotype: Possible read error: a much larger clone is one base away. The V gene is TRBV20-1, the J gene TRBJ2-3; possibly TRBD2 for D (5 bases). The ends were cut back, 4 bases at V and 0 bases at J, with 11 bases in the middle. The CDR3 runs 14 residues. The germline V gene encodes CDR1 DFQATT and CDR2 SNEGSKA (reference sequence). The CDR3 spells CSAKASPSTDTQYF. In nucleotides, the CDR3 is TGCAGTGCTAAAGCTAGCCCGAGCACAGATACGCAGTATTTT.

This chain uses TRBV29-1 with TRBJ1-2; D is ambiguous. Germline V gene data show CDR1 as SQVTM and CDR2 as ANQGSEA. Trimming removed 3 bases at V and 2 bases at J, with 13 bases between. The CDR3 consists of 14 residues. The CDR3 DNA is TGCAGCGTTGAGATAGGACGGTCAAACTATGGCTACACCTTC. Its translation: CSVEIGRSNYGYTF.